This entry lists 4 T cell receptor beta chains sequenced from one sample in a study of CD8 T cells in ankylosing spondylitis. Via MiXCR, TCRdb re-called the 5' RACE reads, giving one row per CDR3 protein. Of about 340,000 distinct CDR3 sequences listed, roughly 14% are singletons. The sequencing sample was made of blood, either unsorted or a sorted T cell fraction (not recorded which). Every receptor here comes from a male donor with ankylosing spondylitis or in good health (not recorded which).

V usage is TRBV4-1 and J usage is TRBJ1-1; no reliable D call. CDR1 is MGHRA and CDR2 is YSYEKL in the germline V gene. V lost 1 base and J 2 bases, leaving 17 bases between the germline ends. This CDR3 region has 17 residues. The CDR3 nucleotides read TGCGCCAGCAGCCAAGGGCTACGGGGTCGGGGAAACACTGAAGCTTTCTTT. Encoded protein: CASSQGLRGRGNTEAFF.

This chain links TRBV10-3 with TRBJ2-1; 7 nucleotides align to TRBD2. V was pared by 6 bases and J by 5 bases, with 7 bases of the junction left unmatched. In germline, CDR1 is ENHRY, CDR2 SYGVKD. The CDR3 is 14 amino acids. CDR3 bases: TGTGCCATCAGCCTAGCGGAGGCGAACAATGAGCAGTTCTTC. It is translated as CAISLAEANNEQFF.

V and J are TRBV7-9 and TRBJ2-7; 7 bases are shared with TRBD1. Germline CDR1 reads SEHNR; CDR2 reads FQNEAQ (reference sequence). This CDR3 comprises 15 residues. Trimming at V came to 5 bases and at J to 4 bases, leaving 11 bases not matched to a gene. This chain's CDR3 is CASSPHGTAIYEQYF. The DNA of the CDR3 is TGTGCCAGCAGCCCCCACGGGACAGCTATTTACGAGCAGTACTTC.

The chain is built from TRBV12-3 or TRBV12-4 and TRBJ2-7; the D gene could be TRBD1 or TRBD2 (7 bases each). The germline V and J ends were trimmed by 6 bases and 7 bases, with 16 bases remaining between them. The CDR3 is 13 amino acids. The CDR3 protein is CASRGGTAWEQYF. The CDR3 DNA reads as TGTGCCAGCAGGGGGGGGACAGCCTGGGAGCAGTACTTC.